The clone carrying this T cell receptor beta chain was seen more than once but under ten times. The sample belongs to a study of early T cells in non-severe SARS-CoV-2 infection. V lost 1 base and J lost 7, with 10 bases in between. The CDR3 is made up of 14 amino acids. CDR1 and CDR2 (germline): SGHAT, FQDESV (reference sequence). Individual cDNA molecules received unique molecular identifiers. TCRdb reanalysed the 5' RACE reads using MiXCR and keeps one entry per CDR3 protein. This sample has nearly 45,000 distinct CDR3 sequences, with 11% found just once. The specimen was whole blood. The rearrangement joins TRBV11-1 to TRBJ1-4, with no clear D. This receptor was taken from an adult who was a healthcare worker with PCR-confirmed SARS-CoV-2 infection or an uninfected control (not recorded which). This CDR3 is CASSLEVTSEKLFF. CDR3 in DNA: TGTGCCAGCAGCTTAGAAGTTACGAGTGAAAAACTGTTTTTT.